This passage covers 24 T cell receptor beta chains from one sample sequenced in a study of neoadjuvant nivolumab and ipilimumab in lung cancer. Profiled with immunoSEQ multiplex PCR; TCRdb holds only in-frame clones, not every one. The data contain over 45,000 clones, around 89% of them singletons. This sample comprised blood, obtained before neoadjuvant nivolumab, alone or with ipilimumab. All receptors come from an adult with non-small cell lung cancer. Some clones in this sample may be carry-over from other donors' samples.

This clone is classed as medium-sized. This rearrangement joins TRBV2 to TRBJ2-7; TRBD2 matches at 9 bases. Trimming at V came to 4 bases and at J to 4 bases, leaving 5 bases not matched to a gene. Germline V gives CDR1 SNHLY, CDR2 FYNNEI. The CDR3 has 14 residues. The CDR3 bases are TGTGCCAGCAGTGGAGGGACTAGCTGGTACGAGCAGTACTTC. Translation: CASSGGTSWYEQYF.

This chain joins TRBV10-3 and TRBJ2-7; a weak D match, TRBD2 (5 bases). Germline CDR1 and CDR2: ENHRY and SYGVKD. V gave up 1 base and J gave up 2 bases, with 6 bases separating them. The CDR3 totals 13 residues. CDR3 protein: CAISEWEPYEQYF. CDR3 coding DNA: TGTGCCATCAGTGAGTGGGAGCCCTACGAGCAGTACTTC.

J is TRBJ2-7 and V is TRBV4-1, with 10 bases that match TRBD2. The germline gives CDR1 MGHRA, CDR2 YSYEKL. The V gene end was trimmed by 2 bases and the J gene end by 7 bases; junction bases not matched to a gene: 8. The CDR3 is 15 residues long. The CDR3 spells CASSQRSGRGGEQYF. The CDR3 nucleotides read TGCGCCAGCAGCCAACGGAGCGGGAGGGGAGGGGAGCAGTACTTC.

The rearrangement joins TRBV6-5 to TRBJ2-2, with TRBD2 as a possible D gene (5 bases). The CDR3 contains 13 residues. Trimming took 6 bases from V and 2 from J, leaving 7 bases between them. In germline, CDR1 is MNHEY, CDR2 SVGAGI. This chain's CDR3 is CASRDSNTGELFF. Here the CDR3 DNA reads TGTGCCAGCAGGGACTCCAACACCGGGGAGCTGTTTTTT.

The rearrangement joins TRBV18 to TRBJ1-5, with D tentatively TRBD1 (6 bases). The V end was cut by 1 base, the J end by 0 bases, with 10 bases between. Germline values: CDR1 KGHSH, CDR2 LQKENI. This CDR3 comprises 16 residues. The CDR3 loop is CASSPLGGGSNQPQHF. The CDR3, as DNA: TGTGCCAGCTCACCACTCGGAGGGGGTAGCAATCAGCCCCAGCATTTT. The full variable domain, in which reference TRBV18 and TRBJ1-5 provide the parts outside the CDR3, is NAGVMQNPRHLVRRRGQEARLRCSPMKGHSHVYWYRQLPEEGLKFMVYLQKENIIDESGMPKERFSAEFPKEGPSILRIQQVVRGDSAAYFCASSPLGGGSNQPQHFGDGTRLSIL.

V is TRBV2 and J is TRBJ1-5; 10 bases map to TRBD1. The CDR3 runs to 18 residues. Trimming cost V 6 bases and J 2 bases; bases outside gene matches: 13. Germline loops: CDR1 SNHLY, CDR2 FYNNEI. CDR3 protein: CASSWGTGAFSRNQPQHF. The CDR3 bases are TGTGCCAGCAGCTGGGGGACAGGGGCCTTCTCTCGCAATCAGCCCCAGCATTTT.

J is TRBJ1-2 and V is TRBV19; D is possibly TRBD1 (5 bases). Germline lookup yields CDR1 LNHDA and CDR2 SQIVND (reference sequence). This CDR3 spans 15 amino acids. V was clipped by 3 bases and J by 8 bases, with 19 bases between them. CDR3 nucleotides: TGTGCCAGTAGTATCCAGCCTAATCCAAGGGGCGGCTACACCTTC. Its protein is CASSIQPNPRGGYTF.

The V and J genes are TRBV11-2 and TRBJ1-2, with unresolved D. Germline lookup yields CDR1 SGHAT and CDR2 FQNNGV. This CDR3 region has 14 residues. V was cut by 3 bases and J by 0 bases, with 8 bases left in between. Written as DNA, the CDR3 is TGTGCCAGCAGCTTCGGACCCTCTAACTATGGCTACACCTTC. It encodes CASSFGPSNYGYTF.

DNA of the CDR3: TGCGCCAGCAGCTTTGGCGTGACTAGCGGGGGAAACACCGGGGAGCTGTTTTTT. Translating gives CASSFGVTSGGNTGELFF. The rearrangement links TRBV5-1 to TRBJ2-2; 12 nucleotides line up with TRBD2. V dropped 2 bases and J dropped 2; count of bases not matched to a gene: 7. CDR3 length: 18 residues. In germline, CDR1 is SGHRS, CDR2 YFSETQ.

The chain carries TRBV9 and TRBJ2-7; 9 nucleotides align to TRBD1. Germline V CDR1 and CDR2: SGDLS, YYNGEE. The J segment lost 3 bases and the V segment lost 2 bases, leaving 3 bases of the junction unmatched. This CDR3 contains 14 residues. DNA for the CDR3: TGTGCCAGCAGCGTGGAGACAGGGGGCTACGAGCAGTACTTC. It codes for CASSVETGGYEQYF. Filled out from reference TRBV9 and TRBJ2-7, the complete variable domain reads DSGVTQTPKHLITATGQRVTLRCSPRSGDLSVYWYQQSLDQGLQFLIQYYNGEERAKGNILERFSAQQFPDLHSELNLSSLELGDSALYFCASSVETGGYEQYFGPGTRLTVT.

The chain carries TRBV9 and TRBJ2-1, with no clear D. The CDR3 has 13 residues. The germline CDR1 and CDR2 sequences are SGDLS and YYNGEE. The V end was cut by 6 bases, the J end by 5 bases, with 12 bases between. This CDR3 is CASNRVGNNEQFF. CDR3 in DNA: TGTGCCAGCAATAGGGTCGGAAACAATGAGCAGTTCTTC.

The chain couples TRBV19 to TRBJ2-7; the D gene is possibly TRBD1 (5 bases). This CDR3 has 15 residues. Germline assignment: CDR1 LNHDA and CDR2 SQIVND (reference sequence). Trimming pared 6 bases from V and 1 base from J, leaving 16 bases between. This CDR3 is CASRSSVGRSYEQYF. The DNA of the CDR3 is TGTGCCAGTAGGAGCAGCGTGGGGCGGTCCTACGAGCAGTACTTC. Full variable domain (remainder filled in from reference TRBV19 and TRBJ2-7): DGGITQSPKYLFRKEGQNVTLSCEQNLNHDAMYWYRQDPGQGLRLIYYSQIVNDFQKGDIAEGYSVSREKKESFPLTVTSAQKNPTAFYLCASRSSVGRSYEQYFGPGTRLTVT.

This sequence joins TRBV5-1 and TRBJ1-2, with 8 positions matching TRBD1. V lost 0 bases to trimming and J lost 6 bases; unmatched junction nucleotides: 4. Looked up from germline, CDR1 is SGHRS and CDR2 is YFSETQ. The CDR3 spans 14 residues. The CDR3 region is CASSLEAGGHGYTF. In nucleotides, the CDR3 is TGCGCCAGCAGCTTGGAGGCAGGGGGCCATGGCTACACCTTC.

The table lists this clone with a count of one. The V gene is TRBV5-1, the J gene TRBJ1-1; D perhaps matches TRBD1 (5 bases). Germline V gene data show CDR1 as SGHRS and CDR2 as YFSETQ. V lost 5 bases and J lost 6, with 17 bases in between. CDR3 size: 14 residues. CDR3 residues: CASRFQGAKAEAFF. The CDR3, as DNA: TGCGCCAGCAGATTCCAGGGTGCCAAGGCTGAAGCTTTCTTT.

This clone was found a few times. The rearrangement uses TRBV7-2 and TRBJ2-3, with D hard to call. CDR1 and CDR2 (germline): SGHTA, FQGNSA. Deletions cut 7 bases from V and 0 bases from J, with 23 bases between. This CDR3 spans 18 amino acids. CDR3 sequence reads: CASTTRRQTQSSTDTQYF. As DNA, the CDR3 is TGTGCCAGCACCACCAGGCGGCAGACCCAATCTAGCACAGATACGCAGTATTTT. Full variable domain (rest looked up from reference TRBV7-2 and TRBJ2-3): GAGVSQSPSNKVTEKGKDVELRCDPISGHTALYWYRQSLGQGLEFLIYFQGNSAPDKSGLPSDRFSAERTGGSVSTLTIQRTQQEDSAVYLCASTTRRQTQSSTDTQYFGPGTRLTVL.

The chain joins TRBV29-1 to TRBJ2-7, with 13 bases fitting TRBD2. This CDR3 spans 13 amino acids. V was pared by 6 bases and J by 6 bases, with 5 bases of the junction left unmatched. Germline CDR1 reads SQVTM; CDR2 reads ANQGSEA. The CDR3 spells CSVRLAGGIEQYF. The DNA for the CDR3 is TGCAGCGTGAGACTAGCGGGAGGAATCGAGCAGTACTTC.

The genes are TRBV4-3 and TRBJ2-3; D is possibly TRBD2 (5 bases). Germline assignment: CDR1 LGHNA and CDR2 YSLEER. Deletions cut 1 base from V and 0 bases from J, with 8 bases between. This CDR3 has 15 residues. The CDR3 reads CASSQGTPSTDTQYF. The DNA of the CDR3 is TGCGCCAGCAGCCAAGGGACTCCTAGCACAGATACGCAGTATTTT.

J is TRBJ2-2 and V is TRBV9; 7 nucleotides line up with TRBD2. The CDR3 is made up of 15 amino acids. V lost 5 bases, J lost 0 bases, and 4 bases stayed unmatched. CDR1 and CDR2 from the germline V gene are SGDLS and YYNGEE. The chain's CDR3 is CASRAGSTNTGELFF. For the CDR3, the DNA is TGTGCCAGCAGAGCGGGGTCCACGAACACCGGGGAGCTGTTTTTT.

The gene calls are TRBV14 and TRBJ2-3; D unclear. The CDR3 is 12 residues long. The germline V gene encodes CDR1 SGHDN and CDR2 FVKESK. V gave up 1 base and J gave up 6 bases, with 5 bases separating them. CDR3: CASSQVRDTQYF. CDR3 DNA: TGTGCCAGCAGCCAAGTGCGGGATACGCAGTATTTT.

J is TRBJ1-5 and V is TRBV18; D is uncertain. V gave up 3 bases and J gave up 2 bases, with 14 bases separating them. Germline CDR1 is KGHSH and CDR2 is LQKENI. This CDR3 is 16 amino acids long. The chain's CDR3 is CASSPQAVVGNQPQHF. As DNA, the CDR3 is TGTGCCAGCTCACCGCAGGCAGTTGTGGGCAATCAGCCCCAGCATTTT.

The chain combines TRBV11-2 with TRBJ2-1; tentative D call: TRBD2 (6 bases). The germline V gene has CDR1 SGHAT and CDR2 FQNNGV. This CDR3 is 15 amino acids long. V shed 4 bases and J shed 4 bases, with 14 bases lying between them. DNA for the CDR3: TGTGCCAGCAGCTCGCTGGGGGGAGCTTACAATGAGCAGTTCTTC. Translated, it gives CASSSLGGAYNEQFF.

CDR3 DNA: TGTGCCAGCAGCTTAGCGTTCCAGGGGGGCTACAATGAGCAGTTCTTC. As protein: CASSLAFQGGYNEQFF. The genes are TRBV7-2 and TRBJ2-1, with a weak D call TRBD1 (7 bases). V was pared by 0 bases and J by 3 bases, with 12 bases between. Looked up from germline, CDR1 is SGHTA and CDR2 is FQGNSA. This CDR3 is 16 amino acids long.

The genes are TRBV6-5 and TRBJ2-3; D is unclear. The CDR3 spans 13 residues. V was cut by 2 bases and J by 0 bases, with 3 bases left in between. The germline CDR1 and CDR2 sequences are MNHEY and SVGAGI. The CDR3 nucleotides are TGTGCCAGCAGTTACAGAAGCACAGATACGCAGTATTTT. Translated, it gives CASSYRSTDTQYF.

The chain carries TRBV7-9 and TRBJ2-1; the match to TRBD2 covers 10 bases. This CDR3 has 15 residues. The V and J ends lost 6 bases and 8 bases, in that order; junction bases with no gene match: 10. Germline V gene lookup returns CDR1 SEHNR and CDR2 FQNEAQ (reference sequence). For the CDR3, the DNA is TGTGCCAGCAGTCAGTTGGCTAGCGGGAGCCATGAGCAGTTCTTC. Translating it yields CASSQLASGSHEQFF.